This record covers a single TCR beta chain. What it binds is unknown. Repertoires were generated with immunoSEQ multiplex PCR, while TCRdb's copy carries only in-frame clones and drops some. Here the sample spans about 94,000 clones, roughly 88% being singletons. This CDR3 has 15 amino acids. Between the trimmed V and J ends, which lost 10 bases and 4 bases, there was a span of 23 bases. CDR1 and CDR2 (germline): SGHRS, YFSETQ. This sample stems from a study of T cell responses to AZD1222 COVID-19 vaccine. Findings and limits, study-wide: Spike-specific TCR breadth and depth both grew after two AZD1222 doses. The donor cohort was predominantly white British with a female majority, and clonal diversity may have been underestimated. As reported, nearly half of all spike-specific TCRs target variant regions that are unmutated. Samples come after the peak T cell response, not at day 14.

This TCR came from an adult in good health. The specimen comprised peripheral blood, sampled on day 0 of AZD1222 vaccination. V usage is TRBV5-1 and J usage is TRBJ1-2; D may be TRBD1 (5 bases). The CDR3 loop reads CASSRGSRTPYGYTF. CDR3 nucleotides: TGCGCCTCGAGTAGGGGCAGCCGAACTCCCTATGGCTACACCTTC.